This TCR beta chain was found in a study of cytomegalovirus exposure and HLA in healthy donors. Study results and caveats: TCR beta sequences reportedly predicted the HLA-A and HLA-B alleles of most subjects accurately. As a later analysis showed, a missense DCLRE1C variant was linked to trimming of TCR beta V- and J-genes. The analysis excluded some indistinguishable V segments, including TRBV6-2 and TRBV6-3.

Notes on this clone: Its target is not known.

The study ran its PCR with 60 Vbeta and 13 Jbeta primers. Assay: immunoSEQ multiplex PCR; the TCRdb copy retains only in-frame clones and omits some. The table records 170,000 or so clones, 84% of them present only once. V was trimmed by 2 bases and J by 0 bases, leaving 11 bases between them. Germline-derived CDR1 and CDR2 are SGHRS and YFSETQ. This CDR3 is 16 amino acids long. This chain joins TRBV5-1 and TRBJ1-4; no clear D. This clonotype was sampled from a man aged 18 to 35 in good health and CMV-seronegative. The sequenced sample was PBMCs. The CDR3 sequence: CASSLQSSATNEKLFF. DNA for the CDR3: TGCGCCAGCAGCTTACAGAGCTCTGCAACTAATGAAAAACTGTTTTTT.